These 8 T cell receptor beta chains originate from one sample sequenced in a study of regulatory T cells in long-lasting Graves disease. Assembly of TCR beta libraries relied on iRepertoire HTBI primers together with Arm-PCR of CDR3 regions. TCRdb re-derived calls from the multiplex PCR reads in MiXCR, one entry per CDR3 protein. Altogether 400,000 to 500,000 distinct CDR3 sequences are present, about 16% being singletons, with the ten largest covering roughly a sixth. The time point was: newly diagnosed GD, antithyroid drugs for less than 3 months. There was RNA extracted from PBMCs, and the TCR library was made from it. In addition, the sample was reused for a study of T cells in Graves' hyperthyroidism and ophthalmopathy.

This specimen consisted of peripheral blood mononuclear cells (PBMCs), obtained at new diagnosis, from a patient treated with antithyroid drugs. Receptor source: a woman in her twenties or thirties with Graves disease.

There are a few counts of this clonotype. The J gene is TRBJ1-2, the V gene TRBV27, with 8 bases that match TRBD1. Germline CDR1 MNHEY, CDR2 SMNVEV (reference sequence). CDR3 length equals 13 residues. V shed 6 bases and J 4 bases; nucleotides not matched to a gene: 4. The CDR3 sequence is CASSPRGLYGYTF. The CDR3 bases are TGTGCCAGCAGCCCCAGGGGGCTCTATGGCTACACCTTC.

This clonotype showed up many times. The chain couples TRBV7-9 to TRBJ1-1; D is undetermined. Germline V gene data show CDR1 as SEHNR and CDR2 as FQNEAQ (reference sequence). Trimming left V 0 bases short and J 4 bases short, with 9 bases between. The CDR3 is 14 amino acids. The CDR3 loop reads CASSLAAVATEAFF. In DNA form, the CDR3 reads TGTGCCAGCAGCTTAGCGGCCGTAGCCACTGAAGCTTTCTTT. Supplemented by reference TRBV7-9 and TRBJ1-1, the full variable domain reads DTGVSQNPRHKITKRGQNVTFRCDPISEHNRLYWYRQTLGQGPEFLTYFQNEAQLEKSRLLSDRFSAERPKGSFSTLEIQRTEQGDSAMYLCASSLAAVATEAFFGQGTRLTVV.

The chain links TRBV7-2 to TRBJ2-3, with 8 bases aligning to TRBD2. The germline gives CDR1 SGHTA, CDR2 FQGNSA. CDR3 length equals 15 residues. CDR3: CATSPSGSGTDTQYF. The CDR3 DNA sequence: TGTGCTACATCACCCAGCGGGAGTGGCACAGATACGCAGTATTTT.

This clonotype was counted between two and nine times. V gene TRBV18 combines with J gene TRBJ1-1, with TRBD1 as a possible D gene (6 bases). CDR3 length: 16 amino acids. Germline V CDR1 and CDR2: KGHSH, LQKENI. The germline V and J ends were trimmed by 3 bases and 0 bases, with 14 bases remaining between them. In DNA, the CDR3 is TGTGCCAGCTCACCCCAGGACAGCTTCATGAACACTGAAGCTTTCTTT. Translation: CASSPQDSFMNTEAFF.

There are many counts of this clonotype. This chain's CDR3 is CSVGLLTDTQYF. DNA of the CDR3: TGCAGCGTCGGACTTCTGACAGATACGCAGTATTTT. The genes are TRBV29-1 and TRBJ2-3; D perhaps matches TRBD2 (5 bases). Trimming pared 6 bases from V and 3 bases from J, leaving 10 bases between. CDR1 is SQVTM and CDR2 is ANQGSEA in the germline V gene. The CDR3 has 12 amino acids.

This rearrangement joins TRBV4-1 to TRBJ1-5; D is possibly TRBD1 (5 bases). Between the trimmed V and J ends, which lost 1 base and 3 bases, there was a span of 10 bases. In germline, CDR1 is MGHRA, CDR2 YSYEKL. CDR3 length equals 15 residues. The CDR3 sequence is CASSQAAQANQPQHF. In nucleotides, the CDR3 is TGCGCCAGCAGCCAAGCTGCACAGGCCAATCAGCCCCAGCATTTT.

J is TRBJ2-1 and V is TRBV14; no definite D call. The CDR3 is made up of 15 amino acids. CDR1 and CDR2 (germline): SGHDN, FVKESK. Trimming shortened V by 2 bases and J by 4 bases, and 12 bases separated the two germline ends. The CDR3 reads CASSQRQLVYNEQFF. DNA of the CDR3: TGTGCCAGCAGCCAACGTCAGCTTGTGTACAATGAGCAGTTCTTC. The whole variable domain, remainder taken from reference TRBV14 and TRBJ2-1, is EAGVTQFPSHSVIEKGQTVTLRCDPISGHDNLYWYRRVMGKEIKFLLHFVKESKQDESGMPNNRFLAERTGGTYSTLKVQPAELEDSGVYFCASSQRQLVYNEQFFGPGTRLTVL.

Ten or more counts support this clonotype. The V call is TRBV7-9, the J call TRBJ2-3, with 9 positions matching TRBD1. Germline V gene lookup returns CDR1 SEHNR and CDR2 FQNEAQ (reference sequence). CDR3 length: 17 residues. The V and J ends lost 3 bases and 2 bases, in that order; junction bases with no gene match: 9. The CDR3 protein is CASSLVQGARHTDTQYF. Here the CDR3 DNA reads TGTGCCAGCAGCTTGGTACAGGGGGCGAGGCACACAGATACGCAGTATTTT.